A single sample is the source of the 30 T cell receptor beta chains below, sequenced in a study of T cell repertoires in cytomegalovirus infection. MiXCR, applied by TCRdb to the reads, yields one record per CDR3 protein. The sample records nearly 650,000 distinct CDR3 sequences, approximately 24% being singletons. Material: CD8+ T cells from PBMCs. These receptor sequences come from a human donor in good health (CMV status not recorded). Some clones in this sample may be carry-over from other donors' samples.

This clonotype appeared a few times. This chain links TRBV12-3 or TRBV12-4 with TRBJ2-3; D tentatively fits TRBD1 or TRBD2 (5 bases each). V was clipped by 6 bases and J by 10 bases, with 14 bases between them. This CDR3 comprises 12 residues. DNA of the CDR3: TGTGCCAGCAGAGACTACAGGAAAGCGCAGTATTTT. It is translated as CASRDYRKAQYF.

The rearrangement uses TRBV9 and TRBJ2-3; weak D call: TRBD2 (5 bases). Between the trimmed V and J ends, which lost 4 bases and 0 bases, there was a span of 15 bases. This CDR3 has 16 residues. The germline CDR1 and CDR2 sequences are SGDLS and YYNGEE. CDR3 coding DNA: TGTGCCAGCAGCCCAGGAGAGGGCCCTAGCACAGATACGCAGTATTTT. This gives the protein CASSPGEGPSTDTQYF.

The rearrangement joins TRBV2 to TRBJ1-5; D is unclear. Trimming cost V 4 bases and J 3 bases, with 10 bases left between them. In germline, CDR1 is SNHLY, CDR2 FYNNEI. This CDR3 spans 14 amino acids. The CDR3 nucleotides are TGTGCCAGCAGTGTCGGGCCTTACAATCAGCCCCAGCATTTT. This codes for CASSVGPYNQPQHF.

This chain connects TRBV19 to TRBJ1-2; D is possibly TRBD1 (5 bases). There are 11 residues in the CDR3. Germline loops: CDR1 LNHDA, CDR2 SQIVND (reference sequence). Here the CDR3 reads CASGTNYGYTF. The CDR3 DNA reads as TGTGCGTCAGGGACCAACTATGGCTACACCTTC. Together with reference TRBV19 and TRBJ1-2, the CDR3 gives the full variable domain: DGGITQSPKYLFRKEGQNVTLSCEQNLNHDAMYWYRQDPGQGLRLIYYSQIVNDFQKGDIAEGYSVSREKKESFPLTVTSAQKNPTAFYLCASGTNYGYTFGSGTRLTVV.

This clonotype has a handful of counts. The rearrangement links TRBV20-1 to TRBJ1-4, with D hard to call. V gave up 1 base and J gave up 0 bases, with 6 bases separating them. Germline CDR1 is DFQATT and CDR2 is SNEGSKA (reference sequence). CDR3 length: 14 amino acids. The CDR3 reads CSARVGATNEKLFF. The CDR3 DNA is TGCAGTGCTAGAGTGGGCGCAACTAATGAAAAACTGTTTTTT.

This clonotype was counted between two and nine times. The chain uses TRBV5-5 and TRBJ1-1; D is undetermined. V was shortened by 0 bases and J by 1 base, with 10 bases between the two germline ends. There are 15 residues in the CDR3. Germline assignment: CDR1 SGHKS and CDR2 YYEKEE (reference sequence). CDR3 nucleotides: TGTGCCAGCAGCTTGGGGGCCAAGGGGAACACTGAAGCTTTCTTT. It is translated as CASSLGAKGNTEAFF. The whole variable domain, filled in from reference TRBV5-5 and TRBJ1-1, reads DAGVTQSPTHLIKTRGQQVTLRCSPISGHKSVSWYQQVLGQGPQFIFQYYEKEERGRGNFPDRFSARQFPNYSSELNVNALLLGDSALYLCASSLGAKGNTEAFFGQGTRLTVV.

This clonotype was picked up a small number of times. The V gene is TRBV20-1, the J gene TRBJ1-6, with D possibly TRBD1 on 5 matching bases. The V end lost 3 bases, the J end lost 6 bases, and 9 bases lay between the germline ends. The CDR3 spans 13 residues. Germline V gives CDR1 DFQATT, CDR2 SNEGSKA (reference sequence). CDR3 sequence reads: CSASQGSNSPLHF. CDR3 DNA: TGCAGTGCTAGTCAGGGATCTAATTCACCCCTCCACTTT.

Many counts were recorded for this clonotype. The rearrangement joins TRBV7-6 to TRBJ2-1; D remains unclear. Per germline, CDR1 SGHVS and CDR2 FNYEAQ. There are 12 residues in the CDR3. Trimming removed 6 bases from V and 5 bases from J, with 8 bases in between. In DNA, the CDR3 is TGTGCCAGCAGTGGGGTGAACAATGAGCAGTTCTTC. Its translation: CASSGVNNEQFF.

This clonotype occurred many times. The chain has TRBV7-3 and TRBJ2-1; 7 bases are shared with TRBD2. Germline V gene lookup returns CDR1 SGHTA and CDR2 FQGTGA. The CDR3 is 15 amino acids. The junction had 15 bases not matched to a gene; V was cut back by 8 bases and J by 8 bases. CDR3 nucleotides: TGTGCCAGCTCGATAGGGAGGGGACTTACGGATGAGCAGTTCTTC. Its translation is CASSIGRGLTDEQFF.

The chain carries TRBV7-3 and TRBJ2-1; possible D gene TRBD2, 6 bases. This CDR3 is built from 12 residues. V gave up 5 bases and J gave up 9 bases, with 11 bases separating them. Germline V gives CDR1 SGHTA, CDR2 FQGTGA. Here the CDR3 reads CASSPVGGEQFF. In DNA form, the CDR3 reads TGTGCCAGCAGCCCCGTGGGGGGTGAGCAGTTCTTC.

This clonotype was counted only a few times. This sequence joins TRBV6-1 and TRBJ2-1; weak D call: TRBD1 (5 bases). The CDR3 loop spans 14 amino acids. V lost 2 bases and J 4 bases, leaving 9 bases between the germline ends. Germline V gene data show CDR1 as MNHNS and CDR2 as SASEGT. The CDR3 spells CASSESGKYNEQFF. CDR3 bases: TGTGCCAGCAGTGAATCAGGGAAATACAATGAGCAGTTCTTC.

In this sample, this clonotype turned up a few times. The J gene is TRBJ2-3, the V gene TRBV7-6, with 9 bases lining up with TRBD1. Trimming removed 6 bases from V and 2 bases from J; junction bases left unmatched: 15. CDR1 and CDR2 from the germline V gene are SGHVS and FNYEAQ. The CDR3 is 18 amino acids. The CDR3 loop is CASRPGQGTSSLTDTQYF. In nucleotides, the CDR3 is TGTGCCAGCAGACCGGGACAGGGAACTAGCTCCCTCACAGATACGCAGTATTTT.

This clonotype was counted ten times or more. The chain carries TRBV7-3 and TRBJ1-2; D remains unclear. This CDR3 has 14 residues. Germline-derived CDR1 and CDR2 are SGHTA and FQGTGA. V was shortened by 5 bases and J by 0 bases, with 10 bases between the two germline ends. CDR3 protein: CASSPEGTNYGYTF. CDR3 sequence (DNA): TGTGCCAGCAGCCCAGAAGGGACTAACTATGGCTACACCTTC.

A few counts support this clonotype. The chain is built from TRBV6-6 and TRBJ2-5; TRBD2 agrees at 11 bases. Trimming at V came to 7 bases and at J to 2 bases, leaving 6 bases not matched to a gene. The CDR3 runs to 15 residues. Per the germline V gene, CDR1 is MNHNY and CDR2 is SVGAGI (reference sequence). The CDR3 reads CASTRLAGLQETQYF. CDR3 DNA sequence: TGTGCCAGCACCCGACTAGCGGGGCTTCAAGAGACCCAGTACTTC.

This clonotype was seen repeatedly, ten times or more. The V gene is TRBV19, the J gene TRBJ1-6; D ambiguous. This CDR3 contains 16 residues. Trimming took off 5 bases at V and 1 base at J, with 12 bases between the two ends. Germline V gene data show CDR1 as LNHDA and CDR2 as SQIVND (reference sequence). In nucleotides, the CDR3 is TGTGCCAGTAGTTCAACCTTGGAGTCCTATAATTCACCCCTCCACTTT. The encoded protein is CASSSTLESYNSPLHF. The complete variable domain, with remaining parts taken from reference TRBV19 and TRBJ1-6, reads DGGITQSPKYLFRKEGQNVTLSCEQNLNHDAMYWYRQDPGQGLRLIYYSQIVNDFQKGDIAEGYSVSREKKESFPLTVTSAQKNPTAFYLCASSSTLESYNSPLHFGNGTRLTVT.

The chain has TRBV14 and TRBJ1-2, with 7 positions matching TRBD1. Germline trimming cut 4 bases from V and 1 base from J; bases unmatched to any gene: 9. CDR3 size: 16 residues. Germline assignment: CDR1 SGHDN and CDR2 FVKESK. The CDR3 nucleotides are TGTGCCAGCAGCCCGGACAGGAGGGGATTTAACTATGGCTACACCTTC. Protein sequence: CASSPDRRGFNYGYTF.

The CDR3 sequence: CASGFLTGGSGSKTEAFF. The CDR3 region has the DNA TGTGCTAGTGGTTTTCTCACAGGGGGCTCCGGGTCGAAGACTGAAGCTTTCTTT. The V and J genes are TRBV12-5 and TRBJ1-1; 9 nucleotides agree with TRBD1. Per the germline V gene, CDR1 is LGHNT and CDR2 is FRNRAP. V gave up 3 bases and J gave up 5 bases; unmatched junction bases: 16. The CDR3 has 18 residues.

The chain joins TRBV6-5 to TRBJ2-2; a weak D match, TRBD1 (6 bases). This CDR3 has 17 amino acids. Germline values: CDR1 MNHEY, CDR2 SVGAGI. The V end lost 0 bases, the J end lost 5 bases, and 16 bases lay between the germline ends. The CDR3 DNA is TGTGCCAGCAGTTACTCGAAGGCAGGGGTGGGAACCGGGGAGCTGTTTTTT. It specifies CASSYSKAGVGTGELFF.

The sample holds a few counts of this clonotype. The rearrangement joins TRBV28 to TRBJ2-7; 9 nucleotides line up with TRBD2. CDR3 length equals 14 residues. The V gene end was trimmed by 3 bases and the J gene end by 7 bases; junction bases not matched to a gene: 7. Germline V gene data show CDR1 as MDHEN and CDR2 as SYDVKM. The CDR3 is CASSFQRGAGEQYV. CDR3 nucleotides: TGTGCCAGCAGTTTCCAGCGGGGGGCCGGGGAGCAGTACGTC.

This clonotype was detected only a few times. CDR3 bases: TGTGCCAGCAGTTTCAGGGGGCGTCACACCGGGGAGCTGTTTTTT. It yields the protein CASSFRGRHTGELFF. The J gene is TRBJ2-2, the V gene TRBV28; 8 bases line up with TRBD1. CDR1 and CDR2 (germline): MDHEN, SYDVKM. With 3 bases clipped from V and 3 bases from J, the junction kept 3 bases outside the gene matches. This CDR3 spans 15 amino acids.

This clonotype was counted between two and nine times. V and J are TRBV20-1 and TRBJ2-1, with TRBD2 identical over 8 bases. The V segment lost 6 bases and the J segment 4 bases; nucleotides outside the gene matches: 11. Looked up from germline, CDR1 is DFQATT and CDR2 is SNEGSKA (reference sequence). CDR3 length: 15 amino acids. The CDR3 region has the DNA TGCAGTGCCCCCCCGAGCGGGGGCACTTACAATGAGCAGTTCTTC. This sequence encodes CSAPPSGGTYNEQFF.

The V gene is TRBV20-1, the J gene TRBJ2-1; 8 bases line up with TRBD1. Losses at the gene ends were 3 bases for V and 4 bases for J; bases not matched to a gene: 11. Germline V gene lookup returns CDR1 DFQATT and CDR2 SNEGSKA (reference sequence). The length of the CDR3 is 16 residues. The CDR3 loop reads CSASTPGQGRYNEQFF. CDR3 nucleotides: TGCAGTGCTAGTACCCCCGGACAGGGTAGGTACAATGAGCAGTTCTTC.

Ten or more counts support this clonotype. This rearrangement joins TRBV5-1 to TRBJ2-3; D perhaps matches TRBD1 (5 bases). Germline CDR1 is SGHRS and CDR2 is YFSETQ. The CDR3 totals 14 residues. V shed 0 bases and J shed 4 bases, with 9 bases lying between them. The CDR3 here is CASSLGSGPDTQYF. CDR3 DNA: TGCGCCAGCAGCTTGGGATCAGGGCCAGATACGCAGTATTTT.

Only a few counts were recorded for this clonotype. The V and J genes are TRBV7-2 and TRBJ2-5; the D is unclear. The CDR3 extends over 13 amino acids. Trimming took 0 bases from V and 5 from J, leaving 7 bases between them. Germline CDR1 SGHTA, CDR2 FQGNSA. Here the CDR3 reads CASSLARRETQYF. The CDR3 bases are TGTGCCAGCAGCTTAGCCCGCCGGGAGACCCAGTACTTC.

This rearrangement joins TRBV25-1 to TRBJ2-7; 9 nucleotides align to TRBD1. CDR3 length: 15 residues. The V gene's germline CDR1 is MGHDK and CDR2 SYGVNS. J was trimmed by 4 bases and V by 8 bases; bases with no gene match: 12. CDR3 region: CASSGLSDRGYEQYV. CDR3 coding DNA: TGTGCCAGCTCTGGGCTATCGGACAGGGGATACGAGCAGTACGTC.

There are a few counts of this clonotype. The rearrangement links TRBV4-1 to TRBJ2-2; D is unclear. The V end lost 1 base, the J end lost 1 base, and 10 bases lay between the germline ends. Germline assignment: CDR1 MGHRA and CDR2 YSYEKL. The CDR3 is 16 residues long. The CDR3 loop reads CASSQVPAVNTGELFF. CDR3 nucleotides: TGCGCCAGCAGCCAAGTCCCGGCGGTGAACACCGGGGAGCTGTTTTTT.

This clonotype was found many times. The J gene is TRBJ1-6, the V gene TRBV7-8; a weak D match, TRBD1 (6 bases). Looked up from germline, CDR1 is SGHVS and CDR2 is FQNEAQ. The V and J ends lost 6 bases and 0 bases respectively, with 12 bases between them. There are 16 residues in the CDR3. The CDR3 bases are TGTGCCAGCAGATGGGACACCAGCTCCTATAATTCACCCCTCCACTTT. Translating gives CASRWDTSSYNSPLHF.

The chain recombines TRBV27 with TRBJ2-1, with D possibly being TRBD2 (6 bases). Trimming stripped 8 bases from V and 5 bases from J, with 10 bases between. Germline V lookup: CDR1 MNHEY, CDR2 SMNVEV (reference sequence). The CDR3 sequence is 12 residues long. Here the CDR3 reads CASRRGNNEQFF. The CDR3 DNA follows: TGTGCCAGCCGCCGGGGGAACAATGAGCAGTTCTTC.

As concerns this clonotype: A read error may be the cause here, since a much bigger clone is one base away. The V call is TRBV6-6, the J call TRBJ2-2; tentative D call: TRBD2 (5 bases). Germline assignment: CDR1 MNHNY and CDR2 SVGAGI (reference sequence). The CDR3 length is 14 residues. In DNA form, the CDR3 reads TGTGCCAGCAGACCCGGACCTAACACCGGGGAGCAGTTTTTT. It specifies CASRPGPNTGEQFF.

This CDR3 reads CSADRFCKNIQYF. The CDR3 coding sequence is TGCAGTGCTGACAGGTTCTGCAAAAACATTCAGTACTTC. V usage is TRBV20-1 and J usage is TRBJ2-4; perhaps TRBD1 as D (6 bases). Per the germline V gene, CDR1 is DFQATT and CDR2 is SNEGSKA (reference sequence). V lost 5 bases, J lost 3 bases, and 11 bases lay in between. The CDR3 length is 13 residues.